The 22 T cell receptor beta chains listed next were all sequenced from one sample in a study of shared clonotypes between healthy human individuals (dated by TCRdb to the early 2020s). The library was prepared using the immunoSEQ multiplex PCR assay. The clones in this table, taken by TCRdb from immuneACCESS, are in-frame only. Not every clone is retained; where verified, under half of the shortfall comes from an unresolved V gene, and the cause of the rest is unknown. The sample yields about 2 million clones; roughly 94% were counted once. The top ten hold 0.95% to 1.5% of the sample. For the CD8 naive samples, CD45RO-negative cells were positively selected for CCR7, yielding a CD45RA+CCR7+ population from which TemRA cells were excluded. Sequenced sample: naive CD8+ T cells sorted from blood. In light of the paper, this sample's cell subset or site label describes: CD45RA+CCR7+. The receptors come from a young man in good health.

V usage is TRBV6-5 and J usage is TRBJ1-5; no clear D. Per germline, CDR1 MNHEY and CDR2 SVGAGI. Between the trimmed V and J ends, which lost 4 bases and 5 bases, there was a span of 9 bases. The CDR3 sequence is 13 residues long. The DNA for the CDR3 is TGTGCCAGCAGTTCCTCGTCTTATCAGCCCCAGCATTTT. Translated: CASSSSSYQPQHF.

In this sample, this clone turned up once. J is TRBJ1-2 and V is TRBV6-5; the D is unclear. V lost 5 bases, J lost 4 bases, and 11 bases lay in between. The CDR3 has 13 residues. Germline V gene data show CDR1 as MNHEY and CDR2 as SVGAGI. The CDR3 DNA reads TGTGCCAGCAGTCCAGGCCCCTTCTATGGCTACACCTTC. The encoded protein is CASSPGPFYGYTF.

A note on this clone: Different DNA sequences within this sample yield the same CDR3. The V and J genes are TRBV5-1 and TRBJ1-2; TRBD1 aligns across 9 bases. V was pared by 3 bases and J by 0 bases, with 0 bases of the junction left unmatched. The CDR3 covers 14 residues. Germline V gene sequence: CDR1 SGHRS, CDR2 YFSETQ. The CDR3 loop is CASSWTGANYGYTF. The CDR3 region has the DNA TGCGCCAGCAGCTGGACAGGGGCTAACTATGGCTACACCTTC.

The J gene is TRBJ2-5, the V gene TRBV4-3; D gene ambiguous. The germline gives CDR1 LGHNA, CDR2 YSLEER. V was clipped by 4 bases and J by 7 bases, with 10 bases between them. CDR3 length: 12 residues. CDR3 protein: CASSPPTVTQYF. CDR3 DNA: TGCGCCAGCAGCCCCCCCACTGTGACCCAGTACTTC.

The genes are TRBV7-9 and TRBJ2-3; TRBD1 aligns across 8 bases. The CDR3 has 16 residues. Germline V CDR1 and CDR2: SEHNR, FQNEAQ (reference sequence). After removal of 1 base from V and 4 bases from J, the junction contained 7 bases not matched to a gene. CDR3 loop: CASSLEGQGEADTQYF. The DNA of the CDR3 is TGTGCCAGCAGCTTAGAAGGACAGGGTGAGGCAGATACGCAGTATTTT. Full variable domain (outside the CDR3, taken from reference TRBV7-9 and TRBJ2-3): DTGVSQNPRHKITKRGQNVTFRCDPISEHNRLYWYRQTLGQGPEFLTYFQNEAQLEKSRLLSDRFSAERPKGSFSTLEIQRTEQGDSAMYLCASSLEGQGEADTQYFGPGTRLTVL.

The genes are TRBV2 and TRBJ1-3; D is unresolved. V dropped 2 bases and J dropped 2 bases, with 16 bases sitting between them. Germline values: CDR1 SNHLY, CDR2 FYNNEI. This CDR3 has 17 amino acids. The CDR3 protein is CASSENSLGVAGNTIYF. DNA of the CDR3: TGTGCCAGCAGTGAAAACAGCCTTGGGGTGGCTGGAAACACCATATATTTT.

This clone has only a few counts. The chain employs TRBV19 and TRBJ1-2; no clear D. Germline V gives CDR1 LNHDA, CDR2 SQIVND (reference sequence). The CDR3 sequence is 13 residues long. Trimming removed 4 bases from V and 5 bases from J, with 11 bases in between. CDR3 DNA: TGTGCCAGTAGTAATCGGGTGCGGTATGGCTACACCTTC. Its translation is CASSNRVRYGYTF.

This chain links TRBV6-5 with TRBJ2-7; D is perhaps TRBD1 (5 bases). V was trimmed by 10 bases and J by 2 bases, leaving 21 bases between them. The CDR3 has 15 amino acids. Germline CDR1 reads MNHEY; CDR2 reads SVGAGI. The CDR3 DNA sequence: TGTGCCACCCAGTCGCTCACAGGCGGACCCTACGAGCAGTACTTC. Translation: CATQSLTGGPYEQYF.

The chain is built from TRBV4-3 and TRBJ2-1; 9 bases are a match to TRBD2. V lost 2 bases to trimming and J lost 4 bases; unmatched junction nucleotides: 6. The CDR3 is made up of 16 amino acids. Per germline, CDR1 LGHNA and CDR2 YSLEER. Here the CDR3 DNA reads TGCGCCAGCAGCCAATTCATAGCGGGGGATTACAATGAGCAGTTCTTC. This translates into CASSQFIAGDYNEQFF.

The J gene is TRBJ1-1, the V gene TRBV25-1; D gene ambiguous. Deletions cut 6 bases from V and 2 bases from J, with 10 bases between. Germline CDR1 is MGHDK and CDR2 is SYGVNS. The CDR3 extends over 13 amino acids. In DNA form, the CDR3 reads TGTGCCAGCAGCACCGGACCTAACACTGAAGCTTTCTTT. It specifies CASSTGPNTEAFF.

This rearrangement joins TRBV9 to TRBJ2-1, with D possibly being TRBD1 (6 bases). Deletions cut 2 bases from V and 5 bases from J, with 11 bases between. Germline CDR1 SGDLS, CDR2 YYNGEE. CDR3 length equals 14 residues. In DNA, the CDR3 is TGTGCCAGCAGCGTGGGGACACTACACAATGAGCAGTTCTTC. It specifies CASSVGTLHNEQFF.

As to this clone: Compared with germline, one end of the junction differs, possibly owing to a read error. This rearrangement joins TRBV7-7 to TRBJ2-1, with D maybe TRBD2 (5 bases). CDR1 is SSHAT and CDR2 is FNYEAQ in the germline V gene (reference sequence). This CDR3 region has 15 residues. CDR3 in amino acids: CASSLYSGIYNEQFF. As DNA, the CDR3 is TGTGCTAGCAGCTTATACTCGGGGATCTACAATGAGCAGTTCTTC.

J is TRBJ1-6 and V is TRBV21-1; TRBD1 is the table's D call, not checked against the DNA. TRBV21-1 counts as a pseudogene. The CDR3 contains 15 residues. The CDR3 coding sequence is TGTGCCAGCAGGTCGGACAGGGCCAATAATTCACCCCTCCACTTT. Translated: CASRSDRANNSPLHF.

The chain combines TRBV7-9 with TRBJ2-1; TRBD2 is a possible D gene (6 bases). V lost 5 bases and J lost 8, with 10 bases in between. CDR3 length equals 12 residues. Germline CDR1 is SEHNR and CDR2 is FQNEAQ (reference sequence). The DNA for the CDR3 is TGTGCCAGCAGCACCCGGGGGTATGAGCAGTTCTTC. This encodes CASSTRGYEQFF.

In DNA form, the CDR3 reads TGTGCCAGCAGCGGAAAGGGACAGGGAGACACTGAAGCTTTCTTT. It codes for CASSGKGQGDTEAFF. The chain has TRBV5-6 and TRBJ1-1; 9 nucleotides line up with TRBD1. CDR3 length equals 15 residues. The V and J ends lost 4 bases and 3 bases, in that order; junction bases with no gene match: 7. Looked up from germline, CDR1 is SGHDT and CDR2 is YYEEEE.

The chain has TRBV2 and TRBJ2-6, with TRBD2 as a possible D gene (5 bases). V dropped 4 bases and J dropped 1 base, with 5 bases sitting between them. The CDR3 length is 14 residues. Germline lookup yields CDR1 SNHLY and CDR2 FYNNEI. Here the CDR3 DNA reads TGTGCCAGCAGTGGGACTTCTGGGGCCAACGTCCTGACTTTC. Translating it yields CASSGTSGANVLTF.

The V call is TRBV2, the J call TRBJ2-7; TRBD1 matches at 10 bases. V shed 6 bases and J 3 bases; nucleotides not matched to a gene: 5. This CDR3 contains 14 residues. Germline lookup yields CDR1 SNHLY and CDR2 FYNNEI. CDR3 residues: CASRGQGEVYEQYF. Here the CDR3 DNA reads TGTGCCAGCAGAGGACAGGGGGAAGTCTACGAGCAGTACTTC. The full variable domain, rest sourced from reference TRBV2 and TRBJ2-7, is EPEVTQTPSHQVTQMGQEVILRCVPISNHLYFYWYRQILGQKVEFLVSFYNNEISEKSEIFDDQFSVERPDGSNFTLKIRSTKLEDSAMYFCASRGQGEVYEQYFGPGTRLTVT.

The chain recombines TRBV2 with TRBJ2-7, with TRBD1 matching over 9 bases. The CDR3 has 15 amino acids. Germline V gene data show CDR1 as SNHLY and CDR2 as FYNNEI. Losses at the gene ends were 7 bases for V and 5 bases for J; bases not matched to a gene: 12. CDR3 residues: CASTLGQGRWNEQYF. In DNA form, the CDR3 reads TGTGCCAGCACCCTCGGACAGGGGAGGTGGAACGAGCAGTACTTC. Combining the CDR3 with reference TRBV2 and TRBJ2-7 gives the whole variable domain EPEVTQTPSHQVTQMGQEVILRCVPISNHLYFYWYRQILGQKVEFLVSFYNNEISEKSEIFDDQFSVERPDGSNFTLKIRSTKLEDSAMYFCASTLGQGRWNEQYFGPGTRLTVT.

The genes are TRBV2 and TRBJ2-1; 9 bases agree with TRBD1. V shed 6 bases, J shed 9 bases, and the junction held 6 bases outside the gene matches. Germline-derived CDR1 and CDR2 are SNHLY and FYNNEI. CDR3 length: 13 amino acids. The CDR3 DNA sequence: TGTGCCAGCAGATTACAGGGGGCGACTGAGCAGTTCTTC. It is translated as CASRLQGATEQFF.

This chain connects TRBV5-6 to TRBJ2-7; unclear D gene. Deletions cut 0 bases from V and 5 bases from J, with 12 bases between. The CDR3 totals 14 residues. From germline, CDR1 is SGHDT and CDR2 YYEEEE. In nucleotides, the CDR3 is TGTGCCAGCAGCTTGGAGCAGACCCAGCACGAGCAGTACTTC. Protein product: CASSLEQTQHEQYF. Together with reference TRBV5-6 and TRBJ2-7, the CDR3 gives the full variable domain: DAGVTQSPTHLIKTRGQQVTLRCSPKSGHDTVSWYQQALGQGPQFIFQYYEEEERQRGNFPDRFSGHQFPNYSSELNVNALLLGDSALYLCASSLEQTQHEQYFGPGTRLTVT.

This clone occurred once. The same CDR3 is also encoded by other DNA sequences in this sample. The gene calls are TRBV9 and TRBJ2-1; 7 bases are shared with TRBD2. Germline V lookup: CDR1 SGDLS, CDR2 YYNGEE. Trimming at V came to 2 bases and at J to 7 bases, leaving 9 bases not matched to a gene. The CDR3 is made up of 15 amino acids. The CDR3 protein is CASSVGGGGLNEQFF. As DNA, the CDR3 is TGTGCCAGCAGCGTTGGTGGCGGGGGTTTAAATGAGCAGTTCTTC.

In the case of this clone: Within the sample, other DNA sequences also encode this same CDR3. The gene calls are TRBV7-6 and TRBJ2-7; D unclear. V lost 1 base, J lost 3 bases, and 10 bases lay in between. This CDR3 is 14 amino acids long. The germline V gene has CDR1 SGHVS and CDR2 FNYEAQ. CDR3 bases: TGTGCCAGCAGCTTAGAAGGGTCGAGCTACGAGCAGTACTTC. The encoded protein is CASSLEGSSYEQYF.